This TCR beta chain was identified in a study of T-cell memory formation after mild COVID-19. Study information: Largely, the TCR clusters proved donor specific.

It was 5'RACE with constant-segment primers that produced the TCR alpha and TCR beta cDNA libraries, which carried sample barcodes and UMIs. TCRdb reanalysed the 5' RACE reads using MiXCR and keeps one entry per CDR3 protein. The data contain just over 60,000 distinct CDR3 sequences, 9% to 9.5% of them singletons. This CDR3 spans 14 amino acids. Germline CDR1 and CDR2: ENHRY and SYGVKD. The V segment lost 10 bases and the J segment 2 bases; nucleotides outside the gene matches: 10. Whole-study findings and limits: Among contracting clones, CD4+ were mainly CM/EM and CD8+ enriched in EMRA. A second wave of clones peaked on day 37, and their SARS-CoV-2 specificity went unconfirmed.

The sample holds a few counts of this clonotype. The antigen remains undetermined. The clonotype comes from a man younger than 35 who had mild COVID-19 (a few samples of this study predate the infection). Cell type and time point are not known. The chain is built from TRBV10-3 and TRBJ2-5; 7 bases map to TRBD2. The sequencing sample was made of PBMCs or a T cell subset sorted from them (not recorded which). This CDR3 reads CATRGREGQETQYF. Here the CDR3 DNA reads TGTGCCACCAGAGGGAGGGAAGGGCAAGAGACCCAGTACTTC.